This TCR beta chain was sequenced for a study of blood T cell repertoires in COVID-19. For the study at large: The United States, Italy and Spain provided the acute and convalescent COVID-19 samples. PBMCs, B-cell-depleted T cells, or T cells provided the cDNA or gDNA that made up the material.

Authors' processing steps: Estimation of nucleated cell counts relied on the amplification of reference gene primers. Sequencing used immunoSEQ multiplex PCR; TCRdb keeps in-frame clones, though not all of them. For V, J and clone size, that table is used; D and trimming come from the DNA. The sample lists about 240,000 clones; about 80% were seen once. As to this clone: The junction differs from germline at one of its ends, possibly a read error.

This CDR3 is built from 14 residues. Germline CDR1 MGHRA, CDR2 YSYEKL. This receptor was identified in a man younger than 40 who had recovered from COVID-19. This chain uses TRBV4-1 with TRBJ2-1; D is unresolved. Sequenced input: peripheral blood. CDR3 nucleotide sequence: TGCGCCAGCAGCCAAGAGGGTAGCTACCATGAGCAGTTCTTC. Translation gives CASSQEGSYHEQFF.